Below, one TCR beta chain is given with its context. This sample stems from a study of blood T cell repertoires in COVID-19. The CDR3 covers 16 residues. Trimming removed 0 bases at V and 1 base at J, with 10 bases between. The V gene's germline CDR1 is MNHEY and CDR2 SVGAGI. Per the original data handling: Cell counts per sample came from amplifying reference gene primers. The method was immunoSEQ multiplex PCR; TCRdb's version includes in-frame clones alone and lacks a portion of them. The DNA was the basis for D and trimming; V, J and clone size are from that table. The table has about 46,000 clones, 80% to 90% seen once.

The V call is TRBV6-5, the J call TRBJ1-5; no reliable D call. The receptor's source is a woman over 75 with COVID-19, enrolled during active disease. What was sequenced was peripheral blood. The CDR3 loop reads CASSYSSTGSNQPQHF. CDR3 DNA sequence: TGTGCCAGCAGTTACTCGAGTACGGGGAGCAATCAGCCCCAGCATTTT.